The sequence of this T cell receptor beta chain was determined in a study of T cell changes during pregnancy in multiple sclerosis. The J segment lost 9 bases and the V segment lost 6 bases, leaving 7 bases of the junction unmatched. CDR1 is MNHEY and CDR2 is SMNVEV in the germline V gene (reference sequence). The CDR3 sequence is 14 residues long. Profiled with immunoSEQ multiplex PCR; TCRdb holds only in-frame clones, not every one. The sample contains some 67,000 clones, 90% to 95% of which appear only once. This sample comprised peripheral blood, obtained after pregnancy. The V and J genes are TRBV27 and TRBJ2-3; 12 bases agree with TRBD2. This sequence originates from a female donor with multiple sclerosis, enrolled in a pregnancy study. The CDR3 DNA sequence: TGTGCCAGCAGGACCCGACTAGCGGGAGACACGCAGTATTTT. Residues: CASRTRLAGDTQYF.